The rows below give T cell receptor beta chains drawn from one sample of a study of T cell repertoires in cytomegalovirus infection. The antigens for these receptors are not known. MiXCR, applied by TCRdb to the reads, yields one record per CDR3 protein. The table includes roughly 700,000 distinct CDR3 sequences, 33% detected once. The sample in question was cultured PBMCs, obtained from culture after CMV antigen stimulation. These receptors came from a human donor in good health (CMV status not recorded). Some clones in this sample may be carry-over from other donors' samples. Each CDR3 is given with its conserved first and last residue. The order of the fields is J gene, clone size, V gene, D gene, CDR3 protein, CDR3 DNA. A D gene is named only where the DNA matches it firmly. Part of the rows lack a size; the others show once, few, many or a class for expanded clones.

>TRBJ2-4|many|TRBV7-2|NA
CASSLVAFVAKNIQYF
TGTGCCAGCAGCTTAGTGGCGTTTGTAGCCAAAAACATTCAGTACTTC
>TRBJ2-2|NA|TRBV15|NA
CATSPSWGGSGELFF
TGTGCCACCAGCCCATCATGGGGCGGCAGCGGGGAGCTGTTTTTT
>TRBJ2-5|few|TRBV20-1|NA
CSARDIRAQETQYF
TGCAGTGCTAGAGATATAAGGGCACAAGAGACCCAGTACTTC
>TRBJ2-5|NA|TRBV3-1|NA
CASSQSGQETQYF
TGTGCCAGCAGCCAATCTGGGCAGGAGACCCAGTACTTC
>TRBJ1-3|NA|TRBV12-3/TRBV12-4|NA
CASSSGRGSGNTIYF
TGTGCCAGCAGTTCCGGAAGGGGCTCTGGAAACACCATATATTTT
>TRBJ1-1|few|TRBV20-1|NA
CSASPGPNTEAFF
TGCAGTGCTAGCCCGGGGCCCAACACTGAAGCTTTCTTT
>TRBJ1-1|few|TRBV20-1|TRBD1
CSARTGGNTEAFF
TGCAGTGCCCGGACAGGGGGTAACACTGAAGCTTTCTTT
>TRBJ1-1|NA|TRBV6-6|NA
CASSGGLREVNTEASF
TGTGCCAGCAGCGGTGGCTTAAGGGAGGTGAACACTGAAGCTTCCTTT
>TRBJ1-6|NA|TRBV6-2/TRBV6-3|TRBD1
CASSYSSGTGNSPLHF
TGTGCCAGCAGTTACTCTTCCGGGACAGGCAATTCACCCCTCCACTTT
>TRBJ2-5|few|TRBV4-3|TRBD2
CASSDQRGSPEETQYF
TGCGCCAGCAGCGACCAGCGGGGTAGCCCCGAAGAGACCCAGTACTTC
>TRBJ2-3|few|TRBV12-3/TRBV12-4|NA
CASSPGTETQYF
TGTGCCAGCAGTCCCGGGACCGAGACGCAGTATTTT
>TRBJ2-1|few|TRBV7-2|TRBD1
CASSYTGGWGGYEQFF
TGTGCCAGCAGCTATACAGGGGGTTGGGGTGGGTATGAGCAGTTCTTC
>TRBJ2-3|NA|TRBV6-6|NA
CARSDLDRHTDTQYF
TGTGCCAGAAGTGACCTGGACAGACACACAGATACGCAGTATTTT
>TRBJ2-7|many|TRBV7-2|NA
CASSADRTYEQYF
TGTGCCAGCAGCGCGGACAGAACCTACGAGCAGTACTTC
>TRBJ1-2|NA|TRBV15|NA
CATSRGPGGGYGYTF
TGTGCCACCAGCCGAGGACCGGGAGGCGGCTATGGCTACACCTTC
>TRBJ2-1|NA|TRBV4-3|NA
CASSPRTGSDNEQFF
TGCGCCAGCAGCCCCAGAACGGGGTCCGACAATGAGCAGTTCTTC
>TRBJ2-1|few|TRBV20-1|NA
CSARRQASNEQFF
TGCAGTGCTAGAAGACAGGCTAGTAATGAGCAGTTCTTC
>TRBJ1-3|NA|TRBV6-2/TRBV6-3|NA
CASSYDRLSGNTIYF
TGTGCCAGCAGTTACGACAGGCTCTCTGGAAACACCATATATTTT
>TRBJ2-3|few|TRBV20-1|NA
CSARTGLERDTQYF
TGCAGTGCTAGAACGGGGTTGGAGAGAGATACGCAGTATTTT
>TRBJ2-7|few|TRBV14|NA
CASRYWTSSSYEQYF
TGTGCCAGCAGATACTGGACCAGCTCAAGCTACGAGCAGTACTTC
>TRBJ2-1|few|TRBV10-3|TRBD2
CAISDLISAGGPLNEQFF
TGTGCCATCAGTGATTTAATAAGTGCGGGAGGGCCTCTGAATGAGCAGTTCTTC
>TRBJ2-6|NA|TRBV13|TRBD1
CASSIGTGGTGANVLTF
TGTGCCAGCAGCATTGGGACAGGGGGCACAGGGGCCAACGTCCTGACTTTC
>TRBJ2-2|few|TRBV12-3/TRBV12-4|NA
CASSFVEEYTGELFF
TGTGCCAGCAGTTTCGTCGAGGAGTACACCGGGGAGCTGTTTTTT
>TRBJ2-7|NA|TRBV11-2|NA
CASSRNQATGTYEQYF
TGTGCCAGCAGTCGAAATCAAGCGACTGGGACCTACGAGCAGTACTTC
>TRBJ2-7|once|TRBV20-1|NA
CSASMSSYEQYF
TGCAGTGCTTCCATGAGCTCCTACGAGCAGTACTTC
>TRBJ2-7|NA|TRBV28|NA
CASSPPIEEQYF
TGTGCCAGCAGTCCCCCGATAGAGGAGCAGTACTTC